Listed below are T cell receptor beta chains from one sample, sequenced in a study of cytomegalovirus exposure and HLA in healthy donors. Sequencing used immunoSEQ multiplex PCR; TCRdb keeps in-frame clones, though not all of them. The data contain around 97,000 clones, 79% of them seen just once; the ten biggest clones take up 4%. The sequenced sample was PBMCs. These receptors were taken from a man aged 50-60 years in good health and CMV-seropositive. CDR3s include the opening cysteine and the closing phenylalanine or tryptophan. The order of the fields is V gene, clone size, D gene, J gene, CDR3 protein, CDR3 DNA. The D gene is left open where the match is weak. Size is omitted from some rows. Given values are once, few, many or a class for expanded clones.

v_call: TRBV7-2; clone_size: once; d_call: TRBD1; j_call: TRBJ2-5; cdr3_aa: CASSLAGQGVVETQYF; cdr3_nt: TGTGCCAGCAGCTTAGCAGGACAGGGAGTAGTGGAGACCCAGTACTTC
v_call: TRBV7-9; clone_size: once; d_call: TRBD2; j_call: TRBJ2-1; cdr3_aa: CASRHGSGSPPWGNNEQFF; cdr3_nt: TGTGCCAGCAGGCACGGGAGCGGGAGCCCCCCTTGGGGAAACAATGAGCAGTTCTTC
v_call: TRBV6-1; clone_size: few; d_call: -; j_call: TRBJ1-1; cdr3_aa: CASSESEGQYTEAFF; cdr3_nt: TGTGCCAGCAGTGAAAGCGAAGGACAGTACACTGAAGCTTTCTTT
v_call: TRBV6-6; clone_size: -; d_call: TRBD1; j_call: TRBJ2-5; cdr3_aa: CASRKHRGQAETQYF; cdr3_nt: TGTGCCAGCAGGAAACACAGGGGGCAAGCGGAGACCCAGTACTTC
v_call: TRBV4-2; clone_size: -; d_call: TRBD1; j_call: TRBJ2-5; cdr3_aa: CASSQAGTGGKETQYF; cdr3_nt: TGTGCCAGCAGCCAGGCCGGGACAGGGGGCAAGGAGACCCAGTACTTC
v_call: TRBV4-2; clone_size: -; d_call: TRBD2; j_call: TRBJ2-7; cdr3_aa: CASSRTHTGGVSFGDYEQYF; cdr3_nt: TGTGCCAGCAGCCGCACACACACGGGGGGGGTGTCGTTTGGGGACTACGAGCAGTACTTC
v_call: TRBV7-9; clone_size: -; d_call: TRBD2; j_call: TRBJ2-2; cdr3_aa: CASPGGYANTGELFF; cdr3_nt: TGTGCCTCACCGGGGGGGTATGCGAACACCGGGGAGCTGTTTTTT
v_call: TRBV28; clone_size: -; d_call: -; j_call: TRBJ2-1; cdr3_aa: CASSLPSQGSNEQFF; cdr3_nt: TGTGCCAGCAGTTTACCGTCACAGGGAAGCAATGAGCAGTTCTTC
v_call: TRBV19; clone_size: few; d_call: -; j_call: TRBJ2-7; cdr3_aa: CASSMVRGDYEQYF; cdr3_nt: TGTGCCAGTAGTATGGTCAGGGGGGACTACGAGCAGTACTTC
v_call: TRBV4-1; clone_size: -; d_call: TRBD2; j_call: TRBJ2-1; cdr3_aa: CASSHLGTSGLIGEQFF; cdr3_nt: TGCGCCAGCAGCCACCTTGGGACTAGCGGCCTGATTGGTGAGCAGTTCTTC
v_call: TRBV27; clone_size: -; d_call: -; j_call: TRBJ2-1; cdr3_aa: CASHARIGSYNEQFF; cdr3_nt: TGTGCCAGCCACGCGCGGATAGGCTCCTACAATGAGCAGTTCTTC
v_call: TRBV19; clone_size: -; d_call: TRBD1; j_call: TRBJ1-5; cdr3_aa: CASSIIGDRGNQPQHF; cdr3_nt: TGTGCCAGTAGTATAATAGGGGACAGGGGCAATCAGCCCCAGCATTTT
v_call: TRBV9; clone_size: once; d_call: -; j_call: TRBJ1-2; cdr3_aa: CASSVDGQSNYGYTF; cdr3_nt: TGTGCCAGCAGCGTAGATGGACAGTCTAACTATGGCTACACCTTC
v_call: TRBV9; clone_size: -; d_call: -; j_call: TRBJ2-5; cdr3_aa: CASSVVPGETQYF; cdr3_nt: TGTGCCAGCAGCGTAGTACCGGGGGAGACCCAGTACTTC
v_call: TRBV7-9; clone_size: -; d_call: TRBD1; j_call: TRBJ1-4; cdr3_aa: CASSDRGHGINEKLFF; cdr3_nt: TGTGCCAGCAGTGACAGGGGGCATGGGATTAATGAAAAACTGTTTTTT
v_call: TRBV29-1; clone_size: -; d_call: TRBD1; j_call: TRBJ2-7; cdr3_aa: CSVKGQGASYEQYF; cdr3_nt: TGCAGCGTGAAGGGACAGGGGGCCTCCTACGAGCAGTACTTC
v_call: TRBV4-2; clone_size: -; d_call: TRBD1; j_call: TRBJ2-1; cdr3_aa: CASSQDGGTGINEQFF; cdr3_nt: TGTGCCAGCAGCCAAGACGGGGGGACAGGGATCAATGAGCAGTTCTTC
v_call: TRBV19; clone_size: few; d_call: TRBD1; j_call: TRBJ2-5; cdr3_aa: CASGGQQETQYF; cdr3_nt: TGTGCCAGTGGGGGACAGCAAGAGACCCAGTACTTC
v_call: TRBV7-3; clone_size: -; d_call: TRBD2; j_call: TRBJ2-1; cdr3_aa: CASSRTRTSGGNEQFF; cdr3_nt: TGTGCCAGCAGCCGGACCAGGACTAGCGGGGGGAATGAGCAGTTCTTC
v_call: TRBV7-2; clone_size: -; d_call: -; j_call: TRBJ2-2; cdr3_aa: CASNLANLPGAITGELFF; cdr3_nt: TGTGCCAGCAACTTAGCCAACCTCCCGGGAGCAATCACCGGGGAGCTGTTTTTT
v_call: TRBV5-1; clone_size: -; d_call: TRBD2; j_call: TRBJ2-3; cdr3_aa: CASSTSGNTDTQYF; cdr3_nt: TGCGCCAGCAGCACTAGCGGGAACACAGATACGCAGTATTTT
v_call: TRBV4-3; clone_size: many; d_call: -; j_call: TRBJ2-3; cdr3_aa: CASSQDITDTQYF; cdr3_nt: TGCGCCAGCAGCCAAGACATCACAGATACGCAGTATTTT
v_call: TRBV18; clone_size: -; d_call: -; j_call: TRBJ2-3; cdr3_aa: CASSLLDTQYF; cdr3_nt: TGTGCCAGCTCCCTCCTAGATACGCAGTATTTT
v_call: TRBV28; clone_size: -; d_call: -; j_call: TRBJ2-5; cdr3_aa: CASSLGRVGQETQYF; cdr3_nt: TGTGCCAGCAGCCTGGGGCGAGTAGGGCAAGAGACCCAGTACTTC
v_call: TRBV5-4; clone_size: few; d_call: TRBD2; j_call: TRBJ2-2; cdr3_aa: CASSSSGRSLSGNTGELFF; cdr3_nt: TGTGCCAGCAGCTCTAGCGGGAGATCCCTGAGCGGAAACACCGGGGAGCTGTTTTTT
v_call: TRBV19; clone_size: -; d_call: TRBD2; j_call: TRBJ2-5; cdr3_aa: CASSPAGVPQETQYF; cdr3_nt: TGTGCCAGTAGTCCAGCGGGAGTCCCCCAAGAGACCCAGTACTTC
v_call: TRBV5-1; clone_size: -; d_call: TRBD1; j_call: TRBJ1-3; cdr3_aa: CASSPGTVRNTIYF; cdr3_nt: TGCGCCAGCAGCCCCGGGACAGTTAGAAACACCATATATTTT
v_call: TRBV4-1; clone_size: few; d_call: TRBD1; j_call: TRBJ1-1; cdr3_aa: CASRFIGTAAEAFF; cdr3_nt: TGCGCCAGCAGGTTCATAGGGACAGCCGCTGAAGCTTTCTTT
v_call: TRBV6-1; clone_size: -; d_call: TRBD1; j_call: TRBJ1-2; cdr3_aa: CASSEGTGNYGYTF; cdr3_nt: TGTGCCAGCAGTGAAGGGACAGGGAACTATGGCTACACCTTC
v_call: TRBV15; clone_size: -; d_call: TRBD1; j_call: TRBJ2-1; cdr3_aa: CATSRDVGQGVNEQFF; cdr3_nt: TGTGCCACCAGCAGAGACGTGGGACAGGGGGTAAATGAGCAGTTCTTC
v_call: TRBV19; clone_size: -; d_call: TRBD2; j_call: TRBJ2-3; cdr3_aa: CASRPASGHTDTQYF; cdr3_nt: TGTGCCAGTAGGCCAGCTAGCGGACACACAGATACGCAGTATTTT
v_call: TRBV18; clone_size: -; d_call: -; j_call: TRBJ2-7; cdr3_aa: CASSSGGEGYEQYF; cdr3_nt: TGTGCCAGCTCCTCGGGGGGCGAGGGCTACGAGCAGTACTTC
v_call: TRBV7-2; clone_size: -; d_call: -; j_call: TRBJ1-1; cdr3_aa: CASSLQATNTEAFF; cdr3_nt: TGTGCCAGCAGCTTGCAGGCAACGAACACTGAAGCTTTCTTT
v_call: TRBV19; clone_size: -; d_call: -; j_call: TRBJ1-1; cdr3_aa: CASSIGGPGTEAFF; cdr3_nt: TGTGCCAGTAGTATAGGGGGGCCGGGGACTGAAGCTTTCTTT
v_call: TRBV4-2; clone_size: -; d_call: -; j_call: TRBJ2-7; cdr3_aa: CASSQDHPGPYEQYF; cdr3_nt: TGTGCCAGCAGCCAAGATCACCCAGGCCCCTACGAGCAGTACTTC
v_call: TRBV10-2; clone_size: once; d_call: TRBD1; j_call: TRBJ2-2; cdr3_aa: CASSESRQGQGAAGELFF; cdr3_nt: TGCGCCAGCAGTGAGTCTCGGCAGGGACAGGGGGCGGCCGGGGAGCTGTTTTTT
v_call: TRBV30; clone_size: -; d_call: TRBD2; j_call: TRBJ2-7; cdr3_aa: CACTSGRGYEQYF; cdr3_nt: TGTGCCTGCACTAGCGGGAGAGGTTACGAGCAGTACTTC
v_call: TRBV27; clone_size: few; d_call: TRBD1; j_call: TRBJ2-5; cdr3_aa: CASSSPDRVKTQYF; cdr3_nt: TGTGCCAGCAGTTCCCCGGACAGGGTAAAGACCCAGTACTTC
v_call: TRBV7-9; clone_size: -; d_call: -; j_call: TRBJ1-2; cdr3_aa: CASSFNRDGYTF; cdr3_nt: TGTGCCAGCAGCTTCAACAGGGATGGCTACACCTTC
v_call: TRBV29-1; clone_size: -; d_call: -; j_call: TRBJ2-1; cdr3_aa: CSVEDRHPLEGEQFF; cdr3_nt: TGCAGCGTTGAAGATAGGCACCCCCTTGAGGGTGAGCAGTTCTTC
v_call: TRBV19; clone_size: -; d_call: -; j_call: TRBJ1-5; cdr3_aa: CASTLRVGQPQHF; cdr3_nt: TGTGCCAGTACCCTCAGGGTGGGTCAGCCCCAGCATTTT